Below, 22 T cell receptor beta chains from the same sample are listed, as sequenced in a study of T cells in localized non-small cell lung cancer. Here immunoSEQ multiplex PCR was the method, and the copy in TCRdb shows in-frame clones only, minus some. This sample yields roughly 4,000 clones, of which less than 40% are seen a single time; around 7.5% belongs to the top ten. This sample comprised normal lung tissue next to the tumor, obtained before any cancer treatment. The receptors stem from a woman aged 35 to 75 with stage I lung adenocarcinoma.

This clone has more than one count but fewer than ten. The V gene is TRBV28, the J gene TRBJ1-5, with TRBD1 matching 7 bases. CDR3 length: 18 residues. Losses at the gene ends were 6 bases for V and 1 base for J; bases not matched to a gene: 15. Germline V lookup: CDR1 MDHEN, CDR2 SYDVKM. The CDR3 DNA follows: TGTGCCAGCAGCTCCGACAGGGAGGTCATGAGAAGCAATCAGCCCCAGCATTTT. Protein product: CASSSDREVMRSNQPQHF.

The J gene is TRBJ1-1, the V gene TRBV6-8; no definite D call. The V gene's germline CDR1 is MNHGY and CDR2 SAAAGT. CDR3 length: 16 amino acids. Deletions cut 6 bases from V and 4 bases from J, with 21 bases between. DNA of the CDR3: TGTGCCAGCAGCTCCTCCTATTCATTCCAAGTCACTGAAGCTTTCTTT. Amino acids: CASSSSYSFQVTEAFF.

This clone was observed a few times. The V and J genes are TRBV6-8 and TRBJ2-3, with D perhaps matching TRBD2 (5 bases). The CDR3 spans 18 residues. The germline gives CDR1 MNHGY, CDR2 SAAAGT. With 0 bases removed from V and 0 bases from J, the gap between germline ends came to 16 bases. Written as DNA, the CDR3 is TGTGCCAGCAGTTACTCGAGATTCCAAGCGGAGAGCACAGATACGCAGTATTTT. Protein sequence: CASSYSRFQAESTDTQYF.

CDR3 DNA: TGTGCCAGCAGCCCGAGTCCAGGGTCCTTTCAGCCCCAGCATTTT. This encodes CASSPSPGSFQPQHF. J is TRBJ1-5 and V is TRBV11-3; D perhaps matches TRBD1 (5 bases). CDR1 is SGHNT and CDR2 is YENEEA in the germline V gene. This CDR3 region has 15 residues. V gave up 5 bases and J gave up 6 bases, with 17 bases separating them.

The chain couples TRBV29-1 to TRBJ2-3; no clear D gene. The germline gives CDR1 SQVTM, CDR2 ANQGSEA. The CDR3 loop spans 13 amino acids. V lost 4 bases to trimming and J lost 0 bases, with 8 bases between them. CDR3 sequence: CSVGADSTDTQYF. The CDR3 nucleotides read TGCAGCGTTGGGGCCGATAGCACAGATACGCAGTATTTT.

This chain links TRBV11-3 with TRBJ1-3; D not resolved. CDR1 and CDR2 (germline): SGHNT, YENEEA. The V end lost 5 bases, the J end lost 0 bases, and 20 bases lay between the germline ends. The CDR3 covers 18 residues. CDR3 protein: CASSQAVTVPLSGNTIYF. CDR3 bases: TGTGCCAGCAGCCAAGCCGTCACGGTCCCACTCTCTGGAAACACCATATATTTT.

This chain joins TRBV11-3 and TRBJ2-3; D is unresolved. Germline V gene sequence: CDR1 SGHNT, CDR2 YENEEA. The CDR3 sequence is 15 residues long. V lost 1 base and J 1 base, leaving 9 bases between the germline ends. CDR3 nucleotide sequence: TGTGCCAGCAGCTTAGTGGTCTCAGGCACAGATACGCAGTATTTT. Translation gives CASSLVVSGTDTQYF.

The CDR3 protein is CARTVTGETQYF. CDR3 in DNA: TGTGCCCGAACCGTGACAGGAGAGACCCAGTACTTC. The V gene is TRBV30, the J gene TRBJ2-5; D might be TRBD1 (6 bases). Per the germline V gene, CDR1 is GTSNPN and CDR2 is SVGIG (reference sequence). The CDR3 has 12 amino acids. V was cut by 8 bases and J by 4 bases, with 14 bases left in between.

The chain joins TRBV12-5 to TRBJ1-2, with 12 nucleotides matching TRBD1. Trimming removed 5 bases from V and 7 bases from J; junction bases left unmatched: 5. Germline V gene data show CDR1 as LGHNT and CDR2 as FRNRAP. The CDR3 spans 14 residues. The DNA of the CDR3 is TGTGCTAGTGGTCCGGGACAGGGGGCAGGTGGCTACACCTTC. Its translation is CASGPGQGAGGYTF.

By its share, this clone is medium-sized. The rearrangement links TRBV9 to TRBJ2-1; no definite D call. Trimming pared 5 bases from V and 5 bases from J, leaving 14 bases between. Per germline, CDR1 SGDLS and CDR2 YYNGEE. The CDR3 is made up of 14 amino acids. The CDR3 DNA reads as TGTGCCAGCAGTCCCCAAGGCAGAAACAATGAGCAGTTCTTC. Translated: CASSPQGRNNEQFF. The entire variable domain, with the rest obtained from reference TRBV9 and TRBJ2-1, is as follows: DSGVTQTPKHLITATGQRVTLRCSPRSGDLSVYWYQQSLDQGLQFLIQYYNGEERAKGNILERFSAQQFPDLHSELNLSSLELGDSALYFCASSPQGRNNEQFFGPGTRLTVL.

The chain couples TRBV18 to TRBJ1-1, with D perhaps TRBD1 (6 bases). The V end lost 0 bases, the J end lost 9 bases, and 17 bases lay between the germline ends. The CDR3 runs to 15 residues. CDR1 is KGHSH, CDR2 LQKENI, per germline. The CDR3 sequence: CASSPPLGGAGQAFF. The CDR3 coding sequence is TGTGCCAGCTCACCACCCCTCGGGGGGGCTGGGCAAGCTTTCTTT.

As DNA, the CDR3 is TGTGCCAGCTCACCAAGGGCTAGCGGGACCAACAATGAGCAGTTCTTC. Amino acid sequence: CASSPRASGTNNEQFF. The chain has TRBV18 and TRBJ2-1; 9 nucleotides match TRBD2. The CDR3 length is 16 residues. The ends lost 2 bases at V and 5 bases at J; junction bases unmatched: 7. Germline lookup yields CDR1 KGHSH and CDR2 LQKENI.

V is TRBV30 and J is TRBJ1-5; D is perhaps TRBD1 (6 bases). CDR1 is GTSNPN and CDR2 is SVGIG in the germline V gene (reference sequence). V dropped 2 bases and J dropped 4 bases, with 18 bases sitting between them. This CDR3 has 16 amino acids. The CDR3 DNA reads TGTGCCTGGAGTCTTCAGGGGTATGGTAAGAATCAGCCCCAGCATTTT. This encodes CAWSLQGYGKNQPQHF.

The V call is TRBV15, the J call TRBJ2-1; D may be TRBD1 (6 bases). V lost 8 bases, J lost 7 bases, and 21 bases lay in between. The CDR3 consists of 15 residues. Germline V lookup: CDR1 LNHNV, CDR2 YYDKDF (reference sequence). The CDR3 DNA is TGTGCCACCCGCCAGGGGCAGGGCGATAGGAATGAGCAGTTCTTC. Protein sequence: CATRQGQGDRNEQFF.

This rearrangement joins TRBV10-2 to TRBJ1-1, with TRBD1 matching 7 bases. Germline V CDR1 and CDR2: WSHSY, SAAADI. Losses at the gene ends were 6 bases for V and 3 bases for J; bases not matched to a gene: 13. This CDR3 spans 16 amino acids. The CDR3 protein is CASRNRGKVMDTEAFF. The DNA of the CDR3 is TGCGCCAGCAGAAACAGGGGAAAGGTAATGGACACTGAAGCTTTCTTT.

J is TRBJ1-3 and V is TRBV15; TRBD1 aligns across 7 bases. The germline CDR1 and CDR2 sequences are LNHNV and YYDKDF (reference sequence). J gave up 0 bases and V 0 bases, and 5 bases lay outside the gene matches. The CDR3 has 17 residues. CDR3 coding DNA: TGTGCCACCAGCAGAGAGCCGGGACAGAGCTCTGGAAACACCATATATTTT. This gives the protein CATSREPGQSSGNTIYF.

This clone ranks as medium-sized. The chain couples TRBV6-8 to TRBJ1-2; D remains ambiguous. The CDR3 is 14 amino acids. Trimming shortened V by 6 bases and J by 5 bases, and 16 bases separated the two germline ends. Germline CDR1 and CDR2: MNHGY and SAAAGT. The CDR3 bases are TGTGCCAGCAGCCTCCAAGCGGGTCCGTATGGCTACACCTTC. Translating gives CASSLQAGPYGYTF.

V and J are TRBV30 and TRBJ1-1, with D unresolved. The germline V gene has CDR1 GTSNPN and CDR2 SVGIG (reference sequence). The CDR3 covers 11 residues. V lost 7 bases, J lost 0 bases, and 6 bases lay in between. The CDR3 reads CALALNTEAFF. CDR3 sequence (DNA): TGTGCCTTAGCTCTGAACACTGAAGCTTTCTTT.

DNA for the CDR3: TGTGCCAGTCGCGACGGTACACGCGACTACACCTTC. Protein sequence: CASRDGTRDYTF. This rearrangement joins TRBV19 to TRBJ1-2; D unresolved. The CDR3 has 12 amino acids. Germline CDR1 reads LNHDA; CDR2 reads SQIVND (reference sequence). With 8 bases removed from V and 10 bases from J, the gap between germline ends came to 17 bases.

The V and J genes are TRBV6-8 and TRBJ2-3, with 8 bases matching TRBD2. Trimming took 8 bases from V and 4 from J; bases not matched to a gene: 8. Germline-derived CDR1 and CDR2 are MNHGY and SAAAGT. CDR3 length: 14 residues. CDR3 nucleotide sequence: TGTGCCAGCTTAGAACGGGGGGGGGCAGATACGCAGTATTTT. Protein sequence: CASLERGGADTQYF.

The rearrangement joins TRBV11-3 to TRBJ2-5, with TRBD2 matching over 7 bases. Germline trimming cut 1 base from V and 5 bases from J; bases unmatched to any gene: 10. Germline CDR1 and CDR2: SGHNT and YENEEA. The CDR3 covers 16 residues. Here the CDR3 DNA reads TGTGCCAGCAGCTTAGGCGGGGCGGGAGAGGGGGAGACCCAGTACTTC. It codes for CASSLGGAGEGETQYF. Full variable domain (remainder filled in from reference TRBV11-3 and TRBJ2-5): EAGVVQSPRYKIIEKKQPVAFWCNPISGHNTLYWYLQNLGQGPELLIRYENEEAVDDSQLPKDRFSAERLKGVDSTLKIQPAELGDSAVYLCASSLGGAGEGETQYFGPGTRLLVL.

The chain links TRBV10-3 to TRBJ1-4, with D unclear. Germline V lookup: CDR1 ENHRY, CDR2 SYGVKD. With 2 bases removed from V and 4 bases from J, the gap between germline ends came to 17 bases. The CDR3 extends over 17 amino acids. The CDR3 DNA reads TGTGCCATCAGTGAGAGGTGGATGACGGAGATTAATGAAAAACTGTTTTTT. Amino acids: CAISERWMTEINEKLFF.